The clone carrying this T cell receptor (beta chain) came up a few times. Method: immunoSEQ multiplex PCR; TCRdb's copy keeps in-frame clones and lacks some. The data show over 350,000 clones, approximately 90% seen once. This record belongs to a study of blood T cell repertoires in COVID-19. Study details: PBMCs, B-cell-depleted T cells, or T cells provided the cDNA or gDNA that made up the material.

V shed 1 base, J shed 0 bases, and the junction held 8 bases outside the gene matches. Germline values: CDR1 SEHNR, CDR2 FQNEAQ (reference sequence). The CDR3 has 17 amino acids. Material for sequencing was PBMCs or T cells enriched from blood (not recorded which). The chain carries TRBV7-9 and TRBJ1-1, with 7 bases matching TRBD1. This sequence was found in a woman under 30 with acute COVID-19. The CDR3 DNA follows: TGTGCCAGCAGCTTAGTGAGGGGGCAGGGCATGAACACTGAAGCTTTCTTT. Translating it yields CASSLVRGQGMNTEAFF.